The rows below give T cell receptor beta chains drawn from one sample of a study of blood T cell repertoires in COVID-19. Profiled with immunoSEQ multiplex PCR; TCRdb holds only in-frame clones, not every one. The repertoire has about 300,000 clones, around 90% of them found once; the top ten carry about 5.2%. Sequenced: PBMCs or T cells enriched from blood (not recorded which). The receptors here all came from a man aged 55 to 70 who had recovered from COVID-19. Each CDR3 is given with its conserved first and last residue. The D gene is left open where the match is weak. A clone size is listed for some rows: how often the clone was seen (once, few, many), or a class if it is expanded.

d_gene: -
abundance: -
j_gene: TRBJ2-7
v_gene: TRBV7-2
CDR3nt: TGTGCCAGCAGCTTAGAACTAGAATCCTACGAGCAGTACTTC
CDR3aa: CASSLELESYEQYF

d_gene: -
abundance: few
j_gene: TRBJ1-6
v_gene: TRBV27
CDR3nt: TGTGCCAGCAGTTTAAATCGGAATTCACCCCTCCACTTT
CDR3aa: CASSLNRNSPLHF

d_gene: -
abundance: -
j_gene: TRBJ2-1
v_gene: TRBV7-2
CDR3nt: TGTGCCAGCAGCTCCCAGGGTGCCCCCTACAATGAGCAGTTCTTC
CDR3aa: CASSSQGAPYNEQFF

d_gene: TRBD2
abundance: -
j_gene: TRBJ2-7
v_gene: TRBV5-1
CDR3nt: TGCGCCAGCAGCTCGGTAGCGGGAGAGTTTTACGAGCAGTACTTC
CDR3aa: CASSSVAGEFYEQYF

d_gene: TRBD2
abundance: -
j_gene: TRBJ2-7
v_gene: TRBV5-1
CDR3nt: TGCGCCAGCAGCTCTCGGGGACTAGCGCGCGAGCAGTACTTC
CDR3aa: CASSSRGLAREQYF

d_gene: -
abundance: -
j_gene: TRBJ1-1
v_gene: TRBV18
CDR3nt: TGTGCCAGCTCCCACCCAGGGGCCGCAGCTTTCTTT
CDR3aa: CASSHPGAAAFF

d_gene: TRBD2
abundance: -
j_gene: TRBJ2-1
v_gene: TRBV5-1
CDR3nt: TGCGCCAGCAGCTTGGCTAGCGGGGGGTTGCGGGAGCAGTTCTTC
CDR3aa: CASSLASGGLREQFF

d_gene: TRBD1
abundance: -
j_gene: TRBJ2-3
v_gene: TRBV29-1
CDR3nt: TGCAGCGTTGATGGGTTCGGACAGGGGAGGGTGAGGATAACAGATACGCAGTATTTT
CDR3aa: CSVDGFGQGRVRITDTQYF

d_gene: -
abundance: -
j_gene: TRBJ1-4
v_gene: TRBV7-2
CDR3nt: TGTGCCAGCAGCTTAGAAGCTCTACCAACTAATGAAAAACTGTTTTTT
CDR3aa: CASSLEALPTNEKLFF

d_gene: TRBD1
abundance: -
j_gene: TRBJ2-7
v_gene: TRBV19
CDR3nt: TGTGCCAGTAGTCCCCCCAAGGGACAGGGGGTGTACGAGCAGTACTTC
CDR3aa: CASSPPKGQGVYEQYF

d_gene: -
abundance: -
j_gene: TRBJ2-2
v_gene: TRBV21-1
CDR3nt: TGTGCCAGCAGCAAACCCCCAAGTAGCGGGAGGGGGGCCCCGGAGCTGTTTTTT
CDR3aa: CASSKPPSSGRGAPELFF

d_gene: TRBD2
abundance: -
j_gene: TRBJ2-1
v_gene: TRBV6-1
CDR3nt: TGTGCCAGCAGTGAAGAGAGAGCGGGAGGGCCTTACGATGAGCAGTTCTTC
CDR3aa: CASSEERAGGPYDEQFF

d_gene: TRBD2
abundance: few
j_gene: TRBJ2-7
v_gene: TRBV6-2/TRBV6-3
CDR3nt: TGTGCCAGCAGTCCACTCCAGCGGACTAGCGGGAGGGCCTCGGTATGGGAGCAGTACTTC
CDR3aa: CASSPLQRTSGRASVWEQYF

d_gene: TRBD2
abundance: -
j_gene: TRBJ2-7
v_gene: TRBV9
CDR3nt: TGTGCCAGCAGCGAGACTAGCGCTATCAACGAGCAGTACTTC
CDR3aa: CASSETSAINEQYF

d_gene: TRBD2
abundance: -
j_gene: TRBJ2-3
v_gene: TRBV27
CDR3nt: TGTGCCAGCAGTTCCCTCGGACTAGCGGACCTCACAGATACGCAGTATTTT
CDR3aa: CASSSLGLADLTDTQYF

d_gene: TRBD2
abundance: -
j_gene: TRBJ2-7
v_gene: TRBV5-1
CDR3nt: TGCGCCAGCAGCTTCTCGGGACTAGAAATCTACGAGCAGTACTTC
CDR3aa: CASSFSGLEIYEQYF

d_gene: TRBD2
abundance: -
j_gene: TRBJ2-2
v_gene: TRBV5-1
CDR3nt: TGCGCCAGCAGCTCGGGACTAGCGGACGTGGGTGGGGAGCTGTTTTTT
CDR3aa: CASSSGLADVGGELFF